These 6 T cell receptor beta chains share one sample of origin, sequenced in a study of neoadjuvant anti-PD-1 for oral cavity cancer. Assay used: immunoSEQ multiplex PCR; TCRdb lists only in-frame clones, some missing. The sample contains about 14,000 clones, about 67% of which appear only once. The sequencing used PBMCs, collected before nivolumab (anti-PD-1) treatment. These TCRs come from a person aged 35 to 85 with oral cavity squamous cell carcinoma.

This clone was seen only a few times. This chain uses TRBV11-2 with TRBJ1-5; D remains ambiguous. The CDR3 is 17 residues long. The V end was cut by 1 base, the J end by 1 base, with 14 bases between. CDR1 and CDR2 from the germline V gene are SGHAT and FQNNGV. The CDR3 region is CASSLGVGSRSNQPQHF. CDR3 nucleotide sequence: TGTGCCAGCAGCTTAGGCGTGGGCAGCAGGAGCAATCAGCCCCAGCATTTT.

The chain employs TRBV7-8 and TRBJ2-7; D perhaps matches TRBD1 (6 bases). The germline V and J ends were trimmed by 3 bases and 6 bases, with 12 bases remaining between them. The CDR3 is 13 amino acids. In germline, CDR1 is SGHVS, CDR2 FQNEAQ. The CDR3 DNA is TGTGCCAGCAGCTTCCGACAGGACAGCGAGCAGTACTTC. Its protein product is CASSFRQDSEQYF. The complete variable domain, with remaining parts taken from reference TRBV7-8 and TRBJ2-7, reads GAGVSQSPRYKVAKRGQDVALRCDPISGHVSLFWYQQALGQGPEFLTYFQNEAQLDKSGLPSDRFFAERPEGSVSTLKIQRTQQEDSAVYLCASSFRQDSEQYFGPGTRLTVT.

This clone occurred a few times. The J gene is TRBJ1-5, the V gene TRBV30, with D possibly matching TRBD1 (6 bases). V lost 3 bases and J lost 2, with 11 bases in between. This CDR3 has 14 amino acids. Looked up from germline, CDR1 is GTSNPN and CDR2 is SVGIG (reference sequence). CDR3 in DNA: TGTGCCTGGAGGGGGGCAGGGGGCAATCAGCCCCAGCATTTT. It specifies CAWRGAGGNQPQHF.

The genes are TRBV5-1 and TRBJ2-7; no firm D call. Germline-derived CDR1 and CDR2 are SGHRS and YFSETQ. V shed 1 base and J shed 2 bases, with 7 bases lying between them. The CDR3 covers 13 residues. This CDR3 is CASSLRAAYEQYF. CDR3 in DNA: TGCGCCAGCAGCTTGAGGGCAGCCTACGAGCAGTACTTC.

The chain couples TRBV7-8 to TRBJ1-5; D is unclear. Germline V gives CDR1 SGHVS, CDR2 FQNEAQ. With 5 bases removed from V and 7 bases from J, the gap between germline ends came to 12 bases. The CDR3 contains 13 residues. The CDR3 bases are TGTGCCAGCAGCCGCGAAGTTACCCAGCCCCAGCATTTT. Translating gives CASSREVTQPQHF.

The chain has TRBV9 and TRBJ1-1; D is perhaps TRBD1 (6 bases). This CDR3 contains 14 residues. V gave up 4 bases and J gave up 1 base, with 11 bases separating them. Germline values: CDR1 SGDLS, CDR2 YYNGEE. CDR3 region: CASSTGTRNTEAFF. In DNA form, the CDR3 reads TGTGCCAGCAGCACAGGGACACGGAACACTGAAGCTTTCTTT.